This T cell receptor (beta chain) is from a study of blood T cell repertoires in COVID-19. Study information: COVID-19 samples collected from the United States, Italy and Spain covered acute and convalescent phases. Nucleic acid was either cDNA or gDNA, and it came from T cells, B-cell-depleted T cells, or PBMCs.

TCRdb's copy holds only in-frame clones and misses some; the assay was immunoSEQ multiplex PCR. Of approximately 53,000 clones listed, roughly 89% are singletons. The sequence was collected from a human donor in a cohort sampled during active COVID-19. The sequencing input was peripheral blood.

CDR3 DNA: TGCGCCAGCAGCCAGGGGGCGAGCGGGGGGCCCTACGAGCAGTACTTC. Its protein is CASSQGASGGPYEQYF. The chain is built from TRBV4-1 and TRBJ2-7; TRBD2 matches at 9 bases. J was trimmed by 2 bases and V by 3 bases; bases with no gene match: 8. The V gene's germline CDR1 is MGHRA and CDR2 YSYEKL. The CDR3 covers 16 residues.